The 5 T cell receptor beta chains presented below share a single source sample, sequenced in a study of blood T cell repertoires in COVID-19 (TCRdb year 2020). Receptors were amplified or captured by the immunoSEQ multiplex PCR assay. TCRdb took over this immuneACCESS table, retaining in-frame rearrangements with V and J assigned. Such tables are incomplete; in checked studies, under half of the missing clones stem from an unresolved V gene, and the remainder is unexplained. The sample table shows 150,000 to 200,000 clones, and 87% are seen once. Jointly, the top ten make up 3.5% to 4.5% of the sample. The source material was peripheral blood. Receptors originate from a young man with active or convalescent COVID-19.

The chain recombines TRBV24-1 with TRBJ2-1; 10 positions agree with TRBD2. Germline V gene sequence: CDR1 KGHDR, CDR2 SFDVKD. The V and J ends lost 4 bases and 3 bases, in that order; junction bases with no gene match: 14. The CDR3 extends over 19 amino acids. Written as DNA, the CDR3 is TGTGCCACCAGTGACCTGACGCAGCGGGGGGGAGCCTTCTACAATGAGCAGTTCTTC. This translates into CATSDLTQRGGAFYNEQFF.

The chain employs TRBV5-1 and TRBJ2-2; 7 bases agree with TRBD2. Losses at the gene ends were 3 bases for V and 8 bases for J; bases not matched to a gene: 13. The CDR3 has 16 residues. CDR1 is SGHRS, CDR2 YFSETQ, per germline. The CDR3 loop is CASSSNGPGLGGELFF. CDR3 nucleotide sequence: TGCGCCAGCAGCTCCAACGGTCCAGGACTAGGTGGGGAGCTGTTTTTT.

The genes are TRBV29-1 and TRBJ2-6, with TRBD1 as a possible D gene (5 bases). The V end was cut by 6 bases, the J end by 0 bases, with 9 bases between. CDR3 size: 14 residues. The V gene's germline CDR1 is SQVTM and CDR2 ANQGSEA. CDR3 coding DNA: TGCAGCGTACCGACAGTCTCTGGGGCCAACGTCCTGACTTTC. It is translated as CSVPTVSGANVLTF.

The gene calls are TRBV10-3 and TRBJ1-6; no clear D gene. The V gene lost 2 bases and the J gene lost 10 bases, with 15 bases spanning the gap. The germline CDR1 and CDR2 sequences are ENHRY and SYGVKD. The CDR3 totals 15 residues. CDR3 nucleotide sequence: TGTGCCATCAGTGAGCGAACCGTCGGCGGGTCACCCCTCCACTTT. Amino acids: CAISERTVGGSPLHF.

The chain uses TRBV7-2 and TRBJ2-3; 9 bases line up with TRBD1. This CDR3 comprises 14 residues. J lost 4 bases, V lost 6 bases, and 5 bases had no gene match. CDR1 is SGHTA and CDR2 is FQGNSA in the germline V gene. CDR3 amino acids: CASRQRTGADTQYF. CDR3 nucleotide sequence: TGTGCCAGCAGACAAAGGACAGGGGCAGATACGCAGTATTTT.